Listed below are T cell receptor beta chains from one sample, sequenced in a study of shared clonotypes between healthy human individuals. TCRdb's table, derived via immunoSEQ multiplex PCR, lists solely in-frame clones and lacks some. The sample includes about 2,500,000 clones, around 94% of them seen just once. The sequenced sample consisted of naive CD4+ T cells sorted from blood. Every receptor here comes from a man in his late teens or twenties in good health. The CDR3 runs from the conserved cysteine through the conserved F or W.

j_call v_call cdr3_aa
TRBJ2-3 TRBV12-5 CASGLGQGWSTDTQYF
TRBJ1-4 TRBV5-6 CASSLLKGKEKLFF
TRBJ2-3 TRBV29-1 CSVNKRDSTDTQYF
TRBJ2-2 TRBV6-4 CASRGLAGEPGELFF
TRBJ2-7 TRBV10-2 CASSVGPVYEQYF
TRBJ1-4 TRBV5-1 CASSGQGTNEKLFF
TRBJ2-7 TRBV4-2 CASSQEISGGGQYF
TRBJ1-3 TRBV28 CASTSLHHGNTIYF
TRBJ1-4 TRBV5-1 CASSLSAQTGEKLFF
TRBJ1-1 TRBV5-6 CASSLGAIRVVNTEAFF
TRBJ1-4 TRBV11-2 CASSLVLPGTYPNNEKLFF
TRBJ1-2 TRBV5-1 CASSLGQGAGGYTF
TRBJ2-7 TRBV30 CAWSPRGEQYF
TRBJ2-2 TRBV7-2 CASSLVQATGELFF
TRBJ2-7 TRBV9 CASSVGGGTEQYF
TRBJ1-4 TRBV28 CASRHRPGGEKLFF
TRBJ1-5 TRBV7-2 CASSLGTLVSGPQHF
TRBJ2-3 TRBV29-1 CSAAGTGGPSDTQYF
TRBJ2-7 TRBV2 CASSEGVRGEQYF
TRBJ1-6 TRBV6-5 CASRGQGGNSPLHF
TRBJ2-7 TRBV9 CASSVEQGSEQYF
TRBJ1-2 TRBV5-1 CASSGTGGEGYGYTF
TRBJ1-4 TRBV19 CASSPRNVATNEKLFF
TRBJ2-2 TRBV10-1 CASSEVAGGNGELFF
TRBJ1-5 TRBV6-1 CASSQNRNYQPQHF
TRBJ2-3 TRBV5-8 CASSLGGTDTQYF
TRBJ2-3 TRBV5-5 CASSLKGVYGGDTQYF
TRBJ2-3 TRBV7-2 CASSPLTSGDSTDTQYF
TRBJ1-1 TRBV7-3 CASSLNSGTENEAFF
TRBJ2-4 TRBV4-3 CASSPGIQYF
TRBJ1-5 TRBV30 CAWSVGTGPAPQHF
TRBJ2-7 TRBV30 CAWRSSGSGRYEQYF
TRBJ1-3 TRBV5-1 CASSLFGLSGNTIYF
TRBJ2-5 TRBV11-2 CASSWRGRETQYF
TRBJ2-1 TRBV10-2 CASSEVNEQFF
NA TRBV30 CAWTTRGLAGVSYEQYF
TRBJ2-3 TRBV13 CASSLGTSGGTDTQYF
TRBJ2-1 TRBV7-2 CASSFTGTGIGNEQFF
TRBJ2-3 TRBV19 CASKRLAGGQDTQYF
TRBJ1-5 TRBV4-1 CASSQTGRDQPQHF
TRBJ2-3 TRBV2 CASRLAGVDTQYF
TRBJ2-7 TRBV18 CASSPGLPNEQYF
TRBJ2-5 TRBV5-6 CASSLRTGGAETQYF